This is a list of T cell receptor beta chains from one sample in a study of CD8 T cells in Susac syndrome. MiXCR, run by TCRdb on the immunoSEQ multiplex PCR reads, gives a single entry per CDR3 protein. The repertoire consists of 400,000 or so distinct CDR3 sequences, with approximately 89% occurring once and the leading ten covering about 0.12%. The material sequenced was CD8+ T cells from PBMCs. Every receptor here comes from a human donor with multiple sclerosis. Both conserved end residues are part of each CDR3. D genes are given only for firm matches. For some rows the clone size is stated as once, few or many, or as a class when expanded; others skip it.

d_call j_call v_call clone_size cdr3_nt cdr3_aa
- TRBJ2-7 TRBV12-3/TRBV12-4 - TGTGCCAGCAGTTCTGACAGGGACTTCAACGAGCAGTACTTC CASSSDRDFNEQYF
TRBD1 TRBJ1-1 TRBV12-3/TRBV12-4 - TGTGCCAGCAGTTTCAGGGGGGAGACGGCTGAAGCTTTCTTT CASSFRGETAEAFF
- TRBJ1-1 TRBV11-2 - TGTGCCAGCAGCTTAAAATATAAGGGTCCCCCGGGGAACACTGAAGCTTTCTTT CASSLKYKGPPGNTEAFF
TRBD2 TRBJ2-1 TRBV4-1 - TGCGCCAGCAGCCAAGAGGGGTTGGGGGGACTAGCGGAGTACAATGAGCAGTTCTTC CASSQEGLGGLAEYNEQFF
- TRBJ2-1 TRBV6-5 - TGTGCCAGCGGGTCGGGCTCCTACAATGAGCAGTTCTTC CASGSGSYNEQFF
- TRBJ2-1 TRBV5-1 - TGCGCCAGCAGCCCATCTGAGGGTCGGTACAATGAGCAGTTCTTC CASSPSEGRYNEQFF
- TRBJ1-5 TRBV27 once TGTGCCAGCAGCCGGGAGGGGAATCAGCCCCAGCATTTT CASSREGNQPQHF
TRBD2 TRBJ2-1 TRBV11-2 - TGTGCCAGCAGTGAGCGGGAGGATGGTGGTGAGCAGTTCTTC CASSEREDGGEQFF
- TRBJ2-1 TRBV21-1 - TGTGCCAGCAGCAAACGAAAAAAGACAGGGAACAATGAGCAGTTCTTC CASSKRKKTGNNEQFF
- TRBJ1-6 TRBV7-8 - TGTGCCAGCAGCTTAGAGGCGGGGGCAATTTTTTCACCCCTCCACTTT CASSLEAGAIFSPLHF
- TRBJ1-2 TRBV6-1 - TGTGCCAGCAACCTCCTTGGGGTAAATGCCCCCGATACCTATGGCTACACCTTC CASNLLGVNAPDTYGYTF
TRBD2 TRBJ2-1 TRBV27 - TGTGCCAGCAGTTTATTCGGGACTAGCGGGGCCAATGAGCAGTTCTTC CASSLFGTSGANEQFF
TRBD1 TRBJ1-5 TRBV27 - TGTGCCAGCAGTTTGTCGGGACAGAGTCGCAATCAGCCCCAGCATTTT CASSLSGQSRNQPQHF
- TRBJ1-4 TRBV25-1 - TGTGCCAGCAGTGAATCGACCTCATGGGCAACTAATGAAAAACTGTTTTTT CASSESTSWATNEKLFF
- TRBJ2-7 TRBV4-1 - TGCGCCAGCAGCCAAGATCCAGGGACACCACCCTACGAGCAGTACTTC CASSQDPGTPPYEQYF
- TRBJ2-2 TRBV6-2/TRBV6-3 once TGTGCCAGCAGTTACTCGAAGCCAGTAAGAGAGGAGCTGTTTTTT CASSYSKPVREELFF
- TRBJ2-5 TRBV27 once TGTGCCAGCGGCTACGGGGGGCCAGAGACCCAGTACTTC CASGYGGPETQYF
TRBD1 TRBJ1-1 TRBV4-1 - TGCGCCAGCAGCCGACGAACAGGGGGCGAGGGGTTCACTGAAGCTTTCTTT CASSRRTGGEGFTEAFF
- TRBJ2-7 TRBV5-1 - TGCGCCAGCAGCCCGGAAGTGGGGACGGCGACCTACGAGCAGTACTTC CASSPEVGTATYEQYF
TRBD1 TRBJ2-4 TRBV4-1 - TGCGCCAGCAGCCAACCGGGACAGGGGCAAAACATTCAGTACTTC CASSQPGQGQNIQYF
- TRBJ2-5 TRBV20-1 - TGCAGTGCTCGTTTAGAGAATCAAGAGACCCAGTACTTC CSARLENQETQYF
- TRBJ1-1 TRBV11-2 - TGTGCCAGCAGCCCTATGTACACTGAAGCTTTCTTT CASSPMYTEAFF
TRBD1 TRBJ2-7 TRBV5-1 - TGCGCCAGCAGCTTGGCCTTGGGACAGCGGTCCTACGAGCAGTACTTC CASSLALGQRSYEQYF
TRBD2 TRBJ2-1 TRBV7-2 - TGTGCCAGCAGCTCATTCGCCGGGACTAGCGGATACAATGAGCAGTTCTTC CASSSFAGTSGYNEQFF